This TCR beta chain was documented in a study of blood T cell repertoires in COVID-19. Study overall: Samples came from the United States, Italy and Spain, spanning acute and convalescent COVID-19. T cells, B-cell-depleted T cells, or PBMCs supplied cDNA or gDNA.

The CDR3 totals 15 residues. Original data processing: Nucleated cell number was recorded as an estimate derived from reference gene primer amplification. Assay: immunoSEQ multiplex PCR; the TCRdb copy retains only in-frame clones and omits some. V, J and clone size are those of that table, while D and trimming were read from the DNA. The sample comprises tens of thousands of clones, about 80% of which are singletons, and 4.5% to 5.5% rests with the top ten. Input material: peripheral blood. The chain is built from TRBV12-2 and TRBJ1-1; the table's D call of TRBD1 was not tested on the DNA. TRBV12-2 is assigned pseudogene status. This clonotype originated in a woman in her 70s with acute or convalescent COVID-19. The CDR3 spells CASRIPDRGRPEAFF. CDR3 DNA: TGTGCAAGTCGCATCCCAGACAGGGGTCGGCCTGAAGCTTTCTTT.